This T cell receptor beta chain comes out of a study of Graves' ophthalmopathy and Graves' hyperthyroidism. General study points: Its predictions of ophthalmopathy progression gave the model around 71% sensitivity and almost 75% specificity. Classification of ophthalmopathy versus stable hyperthyroidism by a 13-signature model yielded around 88% sensitivity and just under 83% specificity.

This clonotype was counted many times. The antigen remains undetermined. Trimming took 5 bases from V and 3 from J; bases not matched to a gene: 4. CDR3 length: 13 amino acids. The authors amplified TCR beta CDR3 regions from RNA transcripts. RT-PCR was first run with HTBI primers, then multiplex PCR in a second round. TCRdb passed the multiplex PCR reads through MiXCR, listing each CDR3 protein once. There are about 400,000 distinct CDR3 sequences in the sample; under 25% occur only once, and 2.5% to 3% lies in the top ten. This sequence originates from a woman under 30 with stable Graves' hyperthyroidism. The specimen was peripheral blood. The genes are TRBV12-3 or TRBV12-4 and TRBJ2-7; the match to TRBD1 covers 7 bases. This chain's CDR3 is CASSPTGNYEQYF. For the CDR3, the DNA is TGTGCCAGCAGTCCGACAGGGAACTACGAGCAGTACTTC.